These T cell receptor beta chains were read from a single sample in a study of cytomegalovirus exposure and HLA in healthy donors. Sequenced by immunoSEQ multiplex PCR; TCRdb stores in-frame clones only, minus some. In the table there are about 120,000 clones, 70% to 75% of which are singletons. Sequencing was carried out using PBMCs. The receptors here all came from a woman aged 18-29 years in good health and CMV-seronegative. The CDR3 runs from the conserved cysteine through the conserved F or W.

TRBV2 CASSDTNQPQHF
TRBV30 CAWSGSSGLAGNTDTQYF
TRBV28 CASTLTGYGYTF
TRBV27 CASSRGDSPLHF
TRBV6-6 CASSGAGQALNTEAFF
TRBV19 CASSIGGLITGELFF
TRBV2 CASSLGYQPQHF
TRBV6-1 CASRDGGAYEQYF
TRBV6-5 CASSSPAGVYNEQFF
TRBV30 CAWSPRRGAVNIQYF
TRBV15 CATSRDQNIGVEQYF
TRBV28 CASSLGSREGEAFF
TRBV18 CASSLWTAHTEAFF
TRBV27 CASRQNPLRDRAQPQHF
TRBV19 CASSSFTDTQYF
TRBV28 CASSPTYYEQYF
TRBV5-6 CASSLGGSNIQYF
TRBV19 CASSREPRGAGNQPQHF
TRBV7-8 CASSLGFKRGSYEQYF
TRBV5-1 CASNQDGRNEQYF
TRBV19 CASSTGGSYGYTF
TRBV7-2 CASSFDRVRAEAFF
TRBV12-5 CASASTGNTEAFF
TRBV30 CAWTKGQGRYTF
TRBV5-6 CASSTGQAIYEQYF
TRBV5-8 CASSLSGTGGYGYTF
TRBV6-4 CASSDSPSANTGELFF
TRBV27 CASSFQGEANTGELFF
TRBV15 CATSRGPGGPQDYGYTF
TRBV5-1 CASSLDPGTEAFF
TRBV11-3 CASSLEGPGTLSYNEQFF
TRBV30 CALSRGVAINEKLFF
TRBV6-6 CASSYDRMNTEAFF
TRBV5-4 CASSPRRGAMNTEAFF
TRBV29-1 CSVGPGWSNEQFF
TRBV28 CASSMTGRFGETQYF
TRBV5-1 CASSSGLADYNEQFF
TRBV6-5 CASSLRDRGSEQYF
TRBV28 CASSSPDTVLSLHF
TRBV5-1 CASSSYRAQETQYF
TRBV15 CATKLGIQETQYF
TRBV28 CASTISGGSNQPQHF
TRBV7-2 CASSFSGTAHYGYTF
TRBV5-1 CASSLRLAGGYQETQYF
TRBV10-3 CAIAGRGGRNEQFF
TRBV6-1 CASSENREWPDGYTF
TRBV5-6 CASSFEGLGEKLFF
TRBV30 CAWTLGGSETQYF
TRBV30 CAWSRGSYEQYF
TRBV5-1 CASKNGTANYGYTF
TRBV14 CASPFRGAGYTF
TRBV28 CASSLWAGAKANYGYTF
TRBV29-1 CSVGSAGGSATGELFF
TRBV28 CASTRQGLKGTEAFF
TRBV30 CAWSSSTTGANTEAFF
TRBV2 CASPGAFF
TRBV2 CASSENRGADTQYF
TRBV7-2 CASSLGGPSSNQPQHF
TRBV6-5 CASSYRDRGKLFF